The next 22 T cell receptor beta chains were all read from a single sample in a study of radiation and T cells in renal cell carcinoma. Time point here: blood 4 weeks post-SBRT, at nephrectomy. Treatment indicated: 15 Gy SBRT to primary tumor, nephrectomy 4 weeks later. Generated by immunoSEQ multiplex PCR, the TCRdb table keeps only in-frame clones and is missing some. This sample carries 30,000 to 40,000 clones, 81% of them seen once, and the ten largest clones take 30% to 35%. The specimen comprised blood, sampled from a patient whose treatment included radiotherapy and nephrectomy. The source of these receptors is a man in his 60s with renal cell carcinoma.

The chain joins TRBV5-1 to TRBJ1-6; possible D gene TRBD1, 5 bases. The germline gives CDR1 SGHRS, CDR2 YFSETQ. V lost 3 bases and J lost 4, with 11 bases in between. The CDR3 contains 15 residues. The CDR3 coding sequence is TGCGCCAGCAGCTGGGGGACGGTTTATAATTCACCCCTCCACTTT. It yields the protein CASSWGTVYNSPLHF.

V is TRBV7-6 and J is TRBJ2-5; D could derive from TRBD1 or TRBD2 (6 bases each). Trimming stripped 3 bases from V and 9 bases from J, with 14 bases between. Looked up from germline, CDR1 is SGHVS and CDR2 is FNYEAQ. The CDR3 covers 13 residues. In DNA, the CDR3 is TGTGCCAGCAGCTTGTTTGAAAGGGGGGCCCAGTACTTC. Translation gives CASSLFERGAQYF. The full variable domain, with the rest looked up from reference TRBV7-6 and TRBJ2-5, is GAGVSQSPRYKVTKRGQDVALRCDPISGHVSLYWYRQALGQGPEFLTYFNYEAQQDKSGLPNDRFSAERPEGSISTLTIQRTEQRDSAMYRCASSLFERGAQYFGPGTRLLVL.

V is TRBV7-6 and J is TRBJ2-7, with 9 bases aligning to TRBD2. Germline CDR1 and CDR2: SGHVS and FNYEAQ. This CDR3 contains 15 residues. Trimming removed 4 bases from V and 5 bases from J; junction bases left unmatched: 9. CDR3 DNA sequence: TGTGCCAGCAGCTCCCCGACTAGCGGCGGCCACGAGCAGTACTTC. Protein: CASSSPTSGGHEQYF. The full variable domain, rest sourced from reference TRBV7-6 and TRBJ2-7, is GAGVSQSPRYKVTKRGQDVALRCDPISGHVSLYWYRQALGQGPEFLTYFNYEAQQDKSGLPNDRFSAERPEGSISTLTIQRTEQRDSAMYRCASSSPTSGGHEQYFGPGTRLTVT.

V gene TRBV19 combines with J gene TRBJ1-3, with D unclear. V shed 10 bases and J shed 0 bases, with 10 bases lying between them. This CDR3 is built from 13 residues. Germline lookup yields CDR1 LNHDA and CDR2 SQIVND (reference sequence). The CDR3 nucleotides are TGTGCCACCCAGTCGGACTCTGGAAACACCATATATTTT. Translated, it gives CATQSDSGNTIYF.

The CDR3 loop reads CASSSSGRPYEQYF. CDR3 bases: TGTGCCAGCAGCTCTAGCGGGAGGCCCTACGAGCAGTACTTC. The genes are TRBV7-2 and TRBJ2-7; 11 bases agree with TRBD2. The V gene's germline CDR1 is SGHTA and CDR2 FQGNSA. Trimming took 4 bases from V and 2 from J; bases not matched to a gene: 1. This CDR3 has 14 residues.

The chain couples TRBV27 to TRBJ2-7, with D perhaps matching TRBD1 (5 bases). Trimming stripped 3 bases from V and 0 bases from J, with 21 bases between. The CDR3 runs to 18 residues. The V gene's germline CDR1 is MNHEY and CDR2 SMNVEV (reference sequence). The CDR3 loop reads CASSFLSPRVDGSYEQYF. The CDR3 nucleotides read TGTGCCAGCAGTTTCCTGAGCCCCAGGGTCGATGGCTCCTACGAGCAGTACTTC.

The chain combines TRBV7-2 with TRBJ1-3; D is unresolved. The CDR3 contains 14 residues. The V end lost 2 bases, the J end lost 2 bases, and 7 bases lay between the germline ends. In germline, CDR1 is SGHTA, CDR2 FQGNSA. This CDR3 reads CASSLFSPGNTIYF. CDR3 DNA sequence: TGTGCCAGCAGCTTATTTAGCCCTGGAAACACCATATATTTT. The complete variable domain, with remaining parts taken from reference TRBV7-2 and TRBJ1-3, reads GAGVSQSPSNKVTEKGKDVELRCDPISGHTALYWYRQSLGQGLEFLIYFQGNSAPDKSGLPSDRFSAERTGGSVSTLTIQRTQQEDSAVYLCASSLFSPGNTIYFGEGSWLTVV.

Notes on this clone: Distinct nucleotide sequences in the sample also encode this CDR3. The CDR3 spells CASSLRLYGYTF. The CDR3 nucleotides are TGTGCCAGCAGCCTTCGACTCTATGGCTACACCTTC. The chain joins TRBV28 to TRBJ1-2; the D is unclear. V was trimmed by 6 bases and J by 4 bases, leaving 9 bases between them. This CDR3 contains 12 residues. Germline V gene sequence: CDR1 MDHEN, CDR2 SYDVKM.

This clone was detected once. This chain uses TRBV6-5 with TRBJ2-3; 7 positions match TRBD1. The CDR3 spans 10 residues. With 5 bases clipped from V and 15 bases from J, the junction kept 5 bases outside the gene matches. The germline V gene encodes CDR1 MNHEY and CDR2 SVGAGI. CDR3 in amino acids: CASSPGTAYF. The CDR3 DNA sequence: TGTGCCAGCAGTCCCGGGACAGCCTATTTT.

This clone has only one observation. V and J are TRBV6-6 and TRBJ2-5; 7 bases are a match to TRBD2. The CDR3 is made up of 14 amino acids. V shed 6 bases and J 3 bases; nucleotides not matched to a gene: 7. Germline CDR1 MNHNY, CDR2 SVGAGI (reference sequence). The CDR3 loop is CASRKTLAEETQYF. CDR3 sequence (DNA): TGTGCCAGCAGAAAGACCCTAGCGGAAGAGACCCAGTACTTC.

The gene calls are TRBV29-1 and TRBJ1-1; 7 positions match TRBD1. V gave up 5 bases and J gave up 3 bases; unmatched junction bases: 12. The CDR3 sequence is 15 residues long. CDR1 and CDR2 (germline): SQVTM, ANQGSEA. CDR3 sequence reads: CSVLGAQGIDTEAFF. DNA for the CDR3: TGCAGCGTTCTCGGGGCACAGGGGATCGACACTGAAGCTTTCTTT.

The V gene is TRBV27, the J gene TRBJ2-1; TRBD2 agrees at 14 bases. Per germline, CDR1 MNHEY and CDR2 SMNVEV (reference sequence). This CDR3 has 14 amino acids. Trimming cost V 5 bases and J 13 bases; bases outside gene matches: 7. DNA of the CDR3: TGTGCCAGCAGTAGGACTAGCGGGAGGACGGGTCAGTTCTTC. The encoded protein is CASSRTSGRTGQFF.

This chain joins TRBV6-1 and TRBJ1-2; the match to TRBD1 covers 9 bases. CDR3 length: 15 residues. V gave up 2 bases and J gave up 8 bases; unmatched junction bases: 9. Looked up from germline, CDR1 is MNHNS and CDR2 is SASEGT. Here the CDR3 DNA reads TGTGCCAGCAGTGAAATCTGGGACAGGGTCCGCGGCTACACCTTC. It encodes CASSEIWDRVRGYTF.

The chain joins TRBV29-1 to TRBJ2-5; D is possibly TRBD1 or TRBD2 (5 bases each). Germline lookup yields CDR1 SQVTM and CDR2 ANQGSEA. The CDR3 loop spans 12 amino acids. Trimming left V 4 bases short and J 5 bases short, with 11 bases between. The CDR3, as DNA: TGCAGCGTTGGTGGGGGTCCGGAGACCCAGTACTTC. This encodes CSVGGGPETQYF. Full variable domain (remainder filled in from reference TRBV29-1 and TRBJ2-5): SAVISQKPSRDICQRGTSLTIQCQVDSQVTMMFWYRQQPGQSLTLIATANQGSEATYESGFVIDKFPISRPNLTFSTLTVSNMSPEDSSIYLCSVGGGPETQYFGPGTRLLVL.

This clone was counted between two and nine times. The chain links TRBV9 to TRBJ2-3, with TRBD2 matching over 11 bases. V gave up 3 bases and J gave up 3 bases; unmatched junction bases: 6. From germline, CDR1 is SGDLS and CDR2 YYNGEE. The CDR3 totals 16 residues. CDR3 residues: CASSGRLAGRTDTQYF. CDR3 bases: TGTGCCAGCAGCGGCCGACTAGCGGGGCGGACAGATACGCAGTATTTT.

The V gene is TRBV5-6, the J gene TRBJ1-2; 9 nucleotides line up with TRBD1. CDR1 is SGHDT and CDR2 is YYEEEE in the germline V gene. The CDR3 runs 14 residues. J gave up 7 bases and V 6 bases, and 10 bases lay outside the gene matches. CDR3 in DNA: TGTGCCAGCATCCTTGGGGACAGGGAGGGTGGCTACACCTTC. This translates into CASILGDREGGYTF. Combining the CDR3 with reference TRBV5-6 and TRBJ1-2 gives the whole variable domain DAGVTQSPTHLIKTRGQQVTLRCSPKSGHDTVSWYQQALGQGPQFIFQYYEEEERQRGNFPDRFSGHQFPNYSSELNVNALLLGDSALYLCASILGDREGGYTFGSGTRLTVV.

The chain is built from TRBV5-5 and TRBJ2-5; D ambiguous. Germline V gives CDR1 SGHKS, CDR2 YYEKEE (reference sequence). V was pared by 0 bases and J by 4 bases, with 1 base between. The CDR3 length is 11 residues. CDR3 in amino acids: CASSLVETQYF. The DNA of the CDR3 is TGTGCCAGCAGCTTGGTAGAGACCCAGTACTTC.

The V and J genes are TRBV7-2 and TRBJ2-2; TRBD2 might be the D (6 bases). CDR3 length: 15 residues. CDR1 and CDR2 from the germline V gene are SGHTA and FQGNSA. V lost 5 bases and J 5 bases, leaving 15 bases between the germline ends. CDR3 sequence (DNA): TGTGCCAGCAGCCCATGGTCGGGAGTAACCGGGGAGCTGTTTTTT. It encodes CASSPWSGVTGELFF.

V is TRBV18 and J is TRBJ2-1; perhaps TRBD2 as D (6 bases). Germline loops: CDR1 KGHSH, CDR2 LQKENI. Trimming took off 3 bases at V and 5 bases at J, with 17 bases between the two ends. This CDR3 has 16 residues. CDR3 sequence (DNA): TGTGCCAGCTCACCCGGTCCGGGGAGGTCCAACAATGAGCAGTTCTTC. Translating gives CASSPGPGRSNNEQFF.

For the CDR3, the DNA is TGTGCCAGCAGCCCATCGGGGGGCATGAGGGAGACCCAGTACTTC. Translating it yields CASSPSGGMRETQYF. The V gene is TRBV7-2, the J gene TRBJ2-5, with D tentatively TRBD2 (7 bases). Germline V CDR1 and CDR2: SGHTA, FQGNSA. This CDR3 is 15 amino acids long. Trimming shortened V by 5 bases and J by 5 bases, and 18 bases separated the two germline ends.

The chain uses TRBV5-4 and TRBJ1-2, with D perhaps TRBD1 (6 bases). The CDR3 is 14 amino acids. Germline lookup yields CDR1 SGHNT and CDR2 YYREEE (reference sequence). V shed 4 bases and J shed 1 base, with 11 bases lying between them. CDR3 residues: CASSPTDSNYGYTF. The CDR3 nucleotides read TGTGCCAGCAGCCCGACGGACAGTAACTATGGCTACACCTTC.

V gene TRBV10-3 combines with J gene TRBJ2-2; 7 bases agree with TRBD2. The CDR3 has 15 amino acids. Germline assignment: CDR1 ENHRY and CDR2 SYGVKD. V shed 7 bases, J shed 3 bases, and the junction held 8 bases outside the gene matches. The CDR3 DNA follows: TGTGCCATCAACTTGGAGACTAGCCACACCGGGGAGCTGTTTTTT. This gives the protein CAINLETSHTGELFF.